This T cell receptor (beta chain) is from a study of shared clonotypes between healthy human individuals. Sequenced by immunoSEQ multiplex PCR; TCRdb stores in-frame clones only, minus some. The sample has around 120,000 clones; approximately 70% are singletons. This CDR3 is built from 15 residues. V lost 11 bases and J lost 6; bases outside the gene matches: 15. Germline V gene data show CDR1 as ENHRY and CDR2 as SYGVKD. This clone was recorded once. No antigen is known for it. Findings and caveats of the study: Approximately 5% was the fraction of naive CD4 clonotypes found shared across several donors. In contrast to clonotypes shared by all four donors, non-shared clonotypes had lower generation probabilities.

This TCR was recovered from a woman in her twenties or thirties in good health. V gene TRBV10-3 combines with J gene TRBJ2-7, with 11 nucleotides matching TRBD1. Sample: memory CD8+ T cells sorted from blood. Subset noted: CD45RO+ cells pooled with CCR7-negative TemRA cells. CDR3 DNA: TGTGCCTCGCCGATGGGGGACAGGGGGGCTGTCGAGCAGTACTTC. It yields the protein CASPMGDRGAVEQYF.